The clone carrying this T cell receptor beta chain turned up a few times. The antigen remains unidentified. Researchers ran the PCR with 60 Vbeta and 13 Jbeta primers. Produced via immunoSEQ multiplex PCR; TCRdb's table is partial and in-frame only. The profile shows 200,000 to 250,000 clones, around 80% of them singletons. This entry belongs to a study of cytomegalovirus exposure and HLA in healthy donors. The study, taken as a whole, reports: V- and J-gene trimming of TCR beta was linked (in a later analysis) to a missense DCLRE1C variant. Many donors carried some public TCRs, although rarity characterized most TCR sequences. Indistinguishable V segments such as TRBV6-2 and TRBV6-3 were excluded.

The junction had 6 bases not matched to a gene; V was cut back by 4 bases and J by 4 bases. The CDR3 consists of 15 residues. Germline assignment: CDR1 MNHEY and CDR2 SMNVEV (reference sequence). This receptor was taken from a woman in her sixties or seventies in good health and CMV-seropositive. The rearrangement links TRBV27 to TRBJ2-7; 11 nucleotides agree with TRBD2. The sample comprised PBMCs. Written as DNA, the CDR3 is TGTGCCAGCAGTTCAACTAGCGGGAGTAGATACGAGCAGTACTTC. It encodes CASSSTSGSRYEQYF.